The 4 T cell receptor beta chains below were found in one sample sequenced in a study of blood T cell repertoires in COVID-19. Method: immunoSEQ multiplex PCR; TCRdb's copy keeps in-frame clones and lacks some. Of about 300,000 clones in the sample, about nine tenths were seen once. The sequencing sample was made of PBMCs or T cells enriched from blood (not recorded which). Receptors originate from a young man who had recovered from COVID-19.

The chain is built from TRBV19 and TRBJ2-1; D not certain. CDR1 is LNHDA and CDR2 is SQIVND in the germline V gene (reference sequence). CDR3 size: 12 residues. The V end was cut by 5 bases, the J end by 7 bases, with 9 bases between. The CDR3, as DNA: TGTGCCAGTAGTTTCGGTCGAAATGAGCAGTTCTTC. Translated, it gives CASSFGRNEQFF.

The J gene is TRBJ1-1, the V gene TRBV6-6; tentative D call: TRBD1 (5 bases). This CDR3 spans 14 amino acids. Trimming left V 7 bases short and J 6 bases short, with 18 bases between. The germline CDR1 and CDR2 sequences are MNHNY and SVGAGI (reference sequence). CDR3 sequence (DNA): TGTGCCAGCACCCTGGGGGGGGGAGGCCCTGAAGCTTTCTTT. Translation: CASTLGGGGPEAFF.

This CDR3 is CASSQRQGALLNEKLFF. The DNA for the CDR3 is TGTGCCAGCAGCCAGAGACAGGGGGCGCTTCTTAATGAAAAACTGTTTTTT. The V and J genes are TRBV4-2 and TRBJ1-4, with TRBD1 matching over 10 bases. The J segment lost 4 bases and the V segment lost 3 bases, leaving 8 bases of the junction unmatched. CDR1 is LGHNA and CDR2 is YNFKEQ in the germline V gene. The CDR3 has 17 amino acids.

The CDR3 protein is CASSWDRGGELFF. In DNA form, the CDR3 reads TGCGCCAGCAGCTGGGACAGGGGAGGGGAGCTGTTTTTT. This chain joins TRBV5-1 and TRBJ2-2; 10 bases match TRBD1. In germline, CDR1 is SGHRS, CDR2 YFSETQ. CDR3 length: 13 residues. The trim removed 3 bases at V and 8 bases at J, leaving 1 base unmatched. Together with reference TRBV5-1 and TRBJ2-2, the CDR3 gives the full variable domain: KAGVTQTPRYLIKTRGQQVTLSCSPISGHRSVSWYQQTPGQGLQFLFEYFSETQRNKGNFPGRFSGRQFSNSRSEMNVSTLELGDSALYLCASSWDRGGELFFGEGSRLTVL.